This paragraph reports one T cell receptor (beta chain). What it binds is not known. Blood CD4+ CD25-low CD127-high conventional T cells supplied the genomic DNA template. Here immunoSEQ multiplex PCR was the method, and the copy in TCRdb shows in-frame clones only, minus some. This sample carries 30,000 to 40,000 clones, 70% to 80% of them seen once, and the ten largest clones take 3% to 4%. Germline CDR1 and CDR2: SGHVS and FNYEAQ. V was trimmed by 3 bases and J by 4 bases, leaving 9 bases between them. The CDR3 covers 13 residues. This sample is drawn from a study of regulatory and conventional T cells in RAG deficiency. Findings and caveats of the study: Omenn syndrome and CID/AS patients had around 100-fold fewer unique Treg TCR beta sequences, versus 9.5 to 10-fold elsewhere. These Omenn syndrome Treg sorts may hold peripherally activated cells instead.

The same data also contributed to another study, on regulatory T cells. As that study records: Primers: 52 TRBV forward and 13 TRBJ reverse. Patient repertoires had restricted TRB V-J pairs and skewed V and J usage, most in Tregs.

The clonotype originates from a human donor in good health. This chain links TRBV7-6 with TRBJ1-1; D call uncertain. What was sequenced was CD4+ effector T cells sorted from blood. CDR3 nucleotide sequence: TGTGCCAGCAGCTTGGGGTTGGGCACTGAAGCTTTCTTT. Residues: CASSLGLGTEAFF.